The entry below gives a single TCR beta chain sequence along with its context. This record comes from a study of cytomegalovirus exposure and HLA in healthy donors. Amplification used 60 Vbeta primers and 13 Jbeta primers. Some clones are missing from TCRdb's copy, which holds only in-frame ones; the method was immunoSEQ multiplex PCR. The listing records around 76,000 clones. This CDR3 has 15 residues. Germline CDR1 and CDR2: ENHRY and SYGVKD. V lost 3 bases and J lost 1, with 13 bases in between. This chain connects TRBV10-3 to TRBJ2-7; the D gene is possibly TRBD1 (6 bases). This sequence originates from an older woman in good health and CMV-seronegative. Sequencing was carried out using PBMCs. The CDR3 spells CAISDERQDSYEQYF. The CDR3 region has the DNA TGTGCCATCAGTGATGAGAGACAGGATTCCTACGAGCAGTACTTC.